These T cell receptor beta chains were read from a single sample in a study of vaccination effects on CD4 cells after COVID-19. The data were produced by immunoSEQ multiplex PCR, yet TCRdb's version contains in-frame clones alone and is incomplete. The table shows around 40,000 clones, with 75% occurring only once. These receptors have no identified antigens. The source material was CD4+ T cells from PBMCs cultured with a peptide pool, sampled before COVID-19 vaccination. The receptors come from a human donor who had a prior SARS-CoV-2 infection. CDR3s include the opening cysteine and the closing phenylalanine or tryptophan. A D gene is named only where the DNA matches it firmly.

D gene	V gene	CDR3 protein
NA	TRBV5-5	CASSLARGKPQHF
TRBD1	TRBV14	CASSQVFQPGQGDTGELFF
NA	TRBV5-1	CASQDGNSYNEQFF
NA	TRBV7-2	CASSLFGNSYEQYF
TRBD1	TRBV4-1	CASSQGQGAWNEQFF
TRBD2	TRBV5-1	CASSVDSGGSSYEQYF
NA	TRBV9	CASSFSTAADTQYF
NA	TRBV12-3/TRBV12-4	CASSWGVDYGYTF
NA	TRBV9	CASSVGETETQYF
NA	TRBV11-3	CASSLDLARGLDNEQFF
TRBD2	TRBV18	CASSYTGGTRLNTGELFF
TRBD1	TRBV2	CASSLDRETEAFF
TRBD1	TRBV5-6	CASSLWAGGKINF
NA	TRBV4-2	CASSQVTGGYSSYEQYF
NA	TRBV2	CASTIGSSDGYTF
TRBD2	TRBV7-2	CASSLRTSGSYEQYF
TRBD1	TRBV9	CASSVVGTGGYGYTF
NA	TRBV29-1	CSVVRLFYNEQFF